A selection of T cell receptor beta chains follows, all from one sample in a study of blood T cell repertoires in COVID-19. Sequenced by immunoSEQ multiplex PCR; TCRdb stores in-frame clones only, minus some. This table holds 250,000 to 300,000 clones, about 88% found once. Sample: peripheral blood. The origin of the receptors is a man younger than 35 with active or convalescent COVID-19. The CDR3 runs from the conserved cysteine through the conserved F or W. A D gene is named only where the DNA matches it firmly. A row's size may be missing; if present it is once, few, many or a size class.

.,TRBJ2-5,TRBD1,TRBV29-1,TGCAGCGTAGACAGGGGGCGAGAGACCCAGTACTTC,CSVDRGRETQYF
.,TRBJ2-7,TRBD1,TRBV28,TGTGCCAGCAGTTTGACAGGGGGCGCCGTCATCTTTTACGAGCAGTACTTC,CASSLTGGAVIFYEQYF
.,TRBJ1-6,.,TRBV5-1,TGCGCCAGCAGCTCTGGAGGGTCGCCCAGGGTGGCCTCACCCCTCCACTTT,CASSSGGSPRVASPLHF
few,TRBJ1-5,TRBD1,TRBV24-1,TGTGCCACCAGTGCAGGGGGCGGTCAGCCCCAGCATTTT,CATSAGGGQPQHF
.,TRBJ1-1,.,TRBV3-1/TRBV3-2,TGTGCCAGCACTCAACGCGGGGGAAGGACTGAAGCTTTCTTT,CASTQRGGRTEAFF
.,TRBJ1-3,TRBD1,TRBV27,TGTGCCAGCAGTCCTAGAGGGACAGGGGTCGATTACTCTGGAAACACCATATATTTT,CASSPRGTGVDYSGNTIYF
.,TRBJ2-7,TRBD1,TRBV6-5,TGTGCCAGCGGACAGGCGCCTGGTGTATACGAGCAGTACTTC,CASGQAPGVYEQYF
.,TRBJ2-6,TRBD1,TRBV18,TGTGCCAGCTCACCCACAGGGGGAGGCCTTAGCTCTGGGGCCAACGTCCTGACTTTC,CASSPTGGGLSSGANVLTF
.,TRBJ1-1,TRBD1,TRBV27,TGTGCCAGCAGTTCCGGGACAGGCGGGAACACTGAAGCTTTCTTT,CASSSGTGGNTEAFF
.,TRBJ2-7,TRBD1,TRBV7-9,TGTGCCAGCAGCTACGACAGGGCCCCCTACGAGCAGTACTTC,CASSYDRAPYEQYF
.,TRBJ2-3,.,TRBV11-3,TGTGCCAGCAGCTATGATATAAGACAGGTCCGGCTTTCAGATACGCAGTATTTT,CASSYDIRQVRLSDTQYF
once,TRBJ1-2,TRBD1,TRBV5-6,TGTGCCAGCAGCGATCTTGGACAGGGGAACTATGGCTACACCTTC,CASSDLGQGNYGYTF
.,TRBJ1-3,.,TRBV7-2,TGTGCCAGCAGCCCCGGACTCTCTGGAAACACCATATATTTT,CASSPGLSGNTIYF
once,TRBJ2-7,.,TRBV11-2,TGTGCCAGCAAACTTCACTACGAGCAGTACTTC,CASKLHYEQYF
.,TRBJ1-2,.,TRBV2,TGTGCCAGCAGTGGACAGGCCCTTAACTATGGCTACACCTTC,CASSGQALNYGYTF
.,TRBJ2-3,TRBD1,TRBV7-9,TGTGCCAGCAGCAAGGTTGGGACAGCCACAGATACGCAGTATTTT,CASSKVGTATDTQYF
.,TRBJ2-5,.,TRBV19,TGTGCCAGTAGTCCCCGTGGAGCGGGAGAGACCCAGTACTTC,CASSPRGAGETQYF
.,TRBJ2-7,.,TRBV10-3,TGTGCCATCAGTGAGTCTGAGGTGGGCGAGCAGTACTTC,CAISESEVGEQYF
once,TRBJ2-1,.,TRBV6-6,TGTGCCAGCAGCTTTGACACTCGACCTATCGAGCAGTTCTTC,CASSFDTRPIEQFF
.,TRBJ2-5,TRBD2,TRBV9,TGTGCCAGCAGCGCCGACCCGGGAGGGGAGCGGGAGACCCAGTACTTC,CASSADPGGERETQYF
.,TRBJ1-5,.,TRBV19,TGTGCCAGTAGTGCCAAAGGGGGGGATCAGCCCCAGCATTTT,CASSAKGGDQPQHF
.,TRBJ1-2,TRBD1,TRBV7-2,TGTGCCAGCAGCGACCCGGGACAGGATTATGGCTACACCTTC,CASSDPGQDYGYTF
.,TRBJ2-3,TRBD2,TRBV27,TGTGCCAGCAGTTTAGATGGGACTAGCGGGAGTGGACCCACAGATACGCAGTATTTT,CASSLDGTSGSGPTDTQYF
.,TRBJ1-2,.,TRBV4-1,TGCGCCAGCAGCCAAGACCGTACAGGGATGGGCTATGGCTACACCTTC,CASSQDRTGMGYGYTF
.,TRBJ1-1,.,TRBV15,TGTGCCACCGCTCGGGGGATGGGTATGAACACTGAAGCTTTCTTT,CATARGMGMNTEAFF
.,TRBJ2-3,TRBD1,TRBV29-1,TGCAGCGCTTGGGGCAGGGGGAGCACAGATACGCAGTATTTT,CSAWGRGSTDTQYF
.,TRBJ2-1,TRBD2,TRBV5-5,TGTGCCAGCAGCTTAGCCGGGACTAGCGGGCCAGAGCAGTTCTTC,CASSLAGTSGPEQFF
.,TRBJ1-2,.,TRBV21-1,TGTGCCAGCAGCCTAGAAGGGGGGGGTAACTATGGCTACACCTTC,CASSLEGGGNYGYTF
.,TRBJ2-1,TRBD1,TRBV7-6,TGTGCCAGCAGCTTTTCTCCGGGACAGGGGATAGGTGAGCAGTTCTTC,CASSFSPGQGIGEQFF